The rows below give T cell receptor beta chains drawn from one sample of a study of a mutant IDH1 vaccine in newly diagnosed glioma. Their specific antigens are unknown. TCRdb's table, derived via immunoSEQ multiplex PCR, lists solely in-frame clones and lacks some. The sample shows over 45,000 clones, about 80% of them seen only once. The source material was PBMCs, sampled from a glioma patient whose treatment included an IDH1 peptide vaccine. These receptors all stem from a man aged 35-49 years with glioma. Both conserved end residues are part of each CDR3. D genes are given only for firm matches.

D gene: .
V gene: TRBV2
J gene: TRBJ1-1
CDR3 protein: CASSTSGGRTEAFF

D gene: TRBD2
V gene: TRBV5-1
J gene: TRBJ2-1
CDR3 protein: CASSLAERRGAYNEQFF

D gene: TRBD1
V gene: TRBV13
J gene: TRBJ2-5
CDR3 protein: CASSGQGRSSETQYF

D gene: .
V gene: TRBV2
J gene: TRBJ2-2
CDR3 protein: CASSGFRITGELFF

D gene: TRBD1
V gene: TRBV15
J gene: TRBJ2-3
CDR3 protein: CATSRETGGADTQYF

D gene: .
V gene: TRBV6-5
J gene: TRBJ1-1
CDR3 protein: CASTVRGSSSTEAFF

D gene: .
V gene: TRBV29-1
J gene: TRBJ1-3
CDR3 protein: CSVEGHSGNTIYF

D gene: .
V gene: TRBV10-1
J gene: TRBJ2-7
CDR3 protein: CASSDGGMRDEQYF

D gene: .
V gene: TRBV4-2
J gene: TRBJ2-7
CDR3 protein: CASSQEVGYEQYF

D gene: TRBD2
V gene: TRBV5-1
J gene: TRBJ2-5
CDR3 protein: CASSWTSTGETQYF

D gene: .
V gene: TRBV6-1
J gene: TRBJ1-6
CDR3 protein: CASSSWTEPNSPLHF

D gene: TRBD1
V gene: TRBV5-1
J gene: TRBJ1-4
CDR3 protein: CASSRTGSNRNEKLFF

D gene: .
V gene: TRBV29-1
J gene: TRBJ2-3
CDR3 protein: CSVSRGDTQYF

D gene: TRBD2
V gene: TRBV18
J gene: TRBJ2-2
CDR3 protein: CASSPPTGGNTGELFF

D gene: .
V gene: TRBV27
J gene: TRBJ2-5
CDR3 protein: CASSARGGDGGETQYF

D gene: .
V gene: TRBV21-1
J gene: TRBJ1-1
CDR3 protein: CASSSGQGATEAFF

D gene: TRBD1
V gene: TRBV18
J gene: TRBJ1-2
CDR3 protein: CASSLWDRGRYGYTF

D gene: TRBD1
V gene: TRBV18
J gene: TRBJ1-3
CDR3 protein: CASSDGTGPGNTIYF

D gene: .
V gene: TRBV5-8
J gene: TRBJ1-2
CDR3 protein: CASSLGTRSYGYTF

D gene: .
V gene: TRBV9
J gene: TRBJ2-7
CDR3 protein: CASSPGHSSSYEQYF

D gene: TRBD1
V gene: TRBV5-1
J gene: TRBJ2-5
CDR3 protein: CASEQTGYGETQYF

D gene: TRBD1
V gene: TRBV11-2
J gene: TRBJ1-1
CDR3 protein: CASSWTGLEAFF

D gene: .
V gene: TRBV9
J gene: TRBJ1-3
CDR3 protein: CASSESGNTIYF

D gene: TRBD1
V gene: TRBV29-1
J gene: TRBJ2-7
CDR3 protein: CSATGTATYEQYF

D gene: .
V gene: TRBV2
J gene: TRBJ2-7
CDR3 protein: CASSEGWSIKDEQYF

D gene: TRBD2
V gene: TRBV25-1
J gene: TRBJ2-3
CDR3 protein: CASSDLTSSGDTQYF

D gene: .
V gene: TRBV13
J gene: TRBJ2-7
CDR3 protein: CASSPEGGPYEQYF